The entry below gives a single T cell receptor beta chain sequence along with its context. TCRdb redid the calling of the RT-PCR reads with MiXCR, one entry per CDR3 protein. The table lists 150,000 to 200,000 distinct CDR3 sequences, 30% of them singletons, with 3.2% in the top ten. These data belong to a study of patients and donors after allogeneic stem cell transplantation. From germline, CDR1 is MNHEY and CDR2 SVGEGT. There are 11 residues in the CDR3. Trimming left V 7 bases short and J 3 bases short, with 7 bases between. This chain connects TRBV6-2 or TRBV6-3 to TRBJ2-7; the D is unclear. The receptor was isolated from a human donor who was either an allogeneic HSCT recipient or a stem cell or donor lymphocyte infusion donor (not recorded which). It is not recorded whose cells these are; they may come from a transplant donor. The sequenced sample was blood, either unsorted or a sorted T cell fraction (not recorded which). The CDR3 DNA sequence: TGTGCCAGCAATCGTGGCTACGAGCAGTACTTC. This encodes CASNRGYEQYF.